This is a list of T cell receptor beta chains from one sample in a study of blood T cell repertoires in COVID-19. The repertoire was sequenced with immunoSEQ multiplex PCR; TCRdb's copy has only in-frame clones and lacks some. The sample has about 180,000 clones, around 80% seen once. Sequencing input: peripheral blood. Receptors were obtained from a woman aged 40-49 years with COVID-19, enrolled during active disease. The conserved cysteine and the conserved F or W are not part of the CDR3 here. The D gene is left open where the match is weak. Size is omitted from some rows. Given values are once, few, many or a class for expanded clones.

CDR3aa: ASTHTLAVPGDTQY
v_gene: TRBV7-9
abundance: .
d_gene: TRBD2

CDR3aa: ASSIAAGGPNEQY
v_gene: TRBV19
abundance: few
d_gene: TRBD2

CDR3aa: ANRDEQY
v_gene: TRBV27
abundance: .
d_gene: .

CDR3aa: AISFGGSYNEQF
v_gene: TRBV10-3
abundance: .
d_gene: .

CDR3aa: ASSTRDRSSNQPQH
v_gene: TRBV5-6
abundance: .
d_gene: TRBD1

CDR3aa: ASSMGSGGAGELF
v_gene: TRBV19
abundance: .
d_gene: TRBD2

CDR3aa: ASSQGWQGDWGYT
v_gene: TRBV6-5
abundance: .
d_gene: TRBD1

CDR3aa: ASRIQGRGYGYT
v_gene: TRBV27
abundance: .
d_gene: TRBD1

CDR3aa: ASSPEPGYGYT
v_gene: TRBV7-2
abundance: .
d_gene: .

CDR3aa: ASSLNPSGSSYNEQF
v_gene: TRBV7-3
abundance: .
d_gene: TRBD2